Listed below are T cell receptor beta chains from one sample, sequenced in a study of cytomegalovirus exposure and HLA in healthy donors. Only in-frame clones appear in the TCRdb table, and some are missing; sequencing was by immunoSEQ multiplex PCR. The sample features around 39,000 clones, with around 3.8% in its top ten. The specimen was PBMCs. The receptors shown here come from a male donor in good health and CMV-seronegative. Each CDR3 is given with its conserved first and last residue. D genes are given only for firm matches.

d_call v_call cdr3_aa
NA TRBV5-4 CASSTGTPGDNEQFF
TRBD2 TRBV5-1 CASSLGILAGGSYNEQFF
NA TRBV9 CASSYGGADTQYF
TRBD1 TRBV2 CASSEEGQGLGNGYTF
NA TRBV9 CASSPGGSSYPDSPLHF
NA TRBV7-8 CASSLPGHKLFF
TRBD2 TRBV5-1 CASSLGLAKDEQFF
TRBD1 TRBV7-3 CASSLTRDSLSGANVLTF
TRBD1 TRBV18 CASSPGTGDTDTQYF
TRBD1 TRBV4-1 CASSQVPGQISPDYGYTF
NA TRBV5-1 CASSLTGLQPQHF
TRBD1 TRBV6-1 CASSDPWPRGRLSTGEQYF
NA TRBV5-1 CASSLEDSVHEQYF
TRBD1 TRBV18 CASSPLGQGSYNEQFF
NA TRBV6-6 CASRPTGRGYEKLFF
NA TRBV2 CARQEPSGNTIYF
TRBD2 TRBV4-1 CASSRPGTSGGDEQFF
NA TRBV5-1 CASSPGVGTEAFF
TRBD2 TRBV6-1 CASRFGLAGVNEQFF
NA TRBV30 CAWNIADRYGELFF
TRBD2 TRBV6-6 CASSSPSGGDTGELFF
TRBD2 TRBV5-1 CASSSLPSSGGTDTQYF
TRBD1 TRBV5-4 CASSPGQGVYGYTF
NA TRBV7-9 CASSFSGHNTDTQYF
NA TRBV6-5 CASSYAQTRSETQYF
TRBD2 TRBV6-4 CASSDSRGSASGENEQFF
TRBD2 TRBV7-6 CASSLVPAGGSRETQYF
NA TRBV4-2 CASSQVGASKTGANVLTF
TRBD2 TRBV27 CASSLYAGGNGEQYF
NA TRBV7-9 CASSFQGRDTQYF
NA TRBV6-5 CASIGTGDFYEQYF
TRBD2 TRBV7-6 CASSHGLAGGQETQYF
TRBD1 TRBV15 CATRTGMNTEAFF
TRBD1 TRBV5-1 CASRSWTGEETQYF
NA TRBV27 CASSFEVRIRGGFYNSPLHF
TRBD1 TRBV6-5 CASKQGWDYGYTF
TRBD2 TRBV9 CASSVGVQAGGRSDTQYF
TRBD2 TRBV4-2 CASSPTGGTNSYEQYF
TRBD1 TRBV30 CAWSSNRGPYEQYF
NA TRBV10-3 CAIRAQGSTYEQYF
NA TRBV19 CATQGARVEQYF
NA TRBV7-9 CASSCEATYEQYF
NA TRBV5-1 CASSLAGTGSYGYTF
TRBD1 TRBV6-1 CASSGDRNYGYTF
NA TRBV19 CASSIQGQPQHF
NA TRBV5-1 CASSLALMESGTYEQYF
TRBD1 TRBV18 CASSRQGANTEAFF
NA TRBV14 CASPILGRRLETQYF
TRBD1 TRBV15 CATGTGLLQPQHF
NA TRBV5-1 CASSIGTASSGWANVLTF
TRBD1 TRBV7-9 CASSRIPGQDLYGYTF
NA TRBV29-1 CSVEEVGSLRGEQYF
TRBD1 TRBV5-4 CASSLTGENIQYF
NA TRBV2 CASSVDRSSYEQYF
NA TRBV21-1 CASSFRDRNSYGYTF